These 2 T cell receptor beta chains came from one sample sequenced in a study of shared T cell receptors in the human thymus. Data came from immunoSEQ multiplex PCR; TCRdb stores just in-frame clones and leaves some out. Here the sample spans almost 550,000 clones, 78% being singletons. This sample was shared with a second study, whose subject was human thymus T cells.

The sample taken for sequencing was thymocytes. The receptors stem from a boy under three years old with a congenital heart defect.

This clone was detected only once. This chain uses TRBV5-1 with TRBJ2-4; no clear D gene. V was trimmed by 0 bases and J by 1 base, leaving 11 bases between them. This CDR3 comprises 16 residues. The germline CDR1 and CDR2 sequences are SGHRS and YFSETQ. In nucleotides, the CDR3 is TGCGCCAGCAGCTTGGTGTCCAGGTCGGCCAAAAACATTCAGTACTTC. This sequence encodes CASSLVSRSAKNIQYF.

The chain combines TRBV19 with TRBJ2-4; no clear D gene. This CDR3 comprises 15 residues. V lost 4 bases, J lost 0 bases, and 10 bases lay in between. CDR1 and CDR2 from the germline V gene are LNHDA and SQIVND (reference sequence). The CDR3 DNA sequence: TGTGCCAGTAGTACCCGGGTGTTAGCCAAAAACATTCAGTACTTC. It specifies CASSTRVLAKNIQYF.